A single sample is the source of the 30 T cell receptor beta chains below, sequenced in a study of cytomegalovirus exposure and HLA in healthy donors. The PCR had 60 Vbeta and 13 Jbeta primers. Libraries were prepared by immunoSEQ multiplex PCR; TCRdb keeps only in-frame clonotypes and omits some of them. The data contain approximately 190,000 clones, around 70% of them singletons. Sequenced material: PBMCs. The origin of the receptors is a man aged 40-49 years in good health and CMV-seropositive.

The J gene is TRBJ2-6, the V gene TRBV11-2; D is uncertain. Trimming shortened V by 0 bases and J by 0 bases, and 6 bases separated the two germline ends. This CDR3 has 16 amino acids. Per the germline V gene, CDR1 is SGHAT and CDR2 is FQNNGV. The CDR3 DNA follows: TGTGCCAGCAGCTTAGATCAGTTCTCTGGGGCCAACGTCCTGACTTTC. It is translated as CASSLDQFSGANVLTF.

This sequence joins TRBV11-2 and TRBJ1-1; perhaps TRBD1 as D (5 bases). The V gene's germline CDR1 is SGHAT and CDR2 FQNNGV. The CDR3 runs 13 residues. V lost 3 bases to trimming and J lost 3 bases, with 8 bases between them. CDR3 in amino acids: CASSLTDYTEAFF. The CDR3 DNA follows: TGTGCCAGCAGCTTGACAGACTACACTGAAGCTTTCTTT.

This chain's CDR3 is CATSRGPNQPQHF. Written as DNA, the CDR3 is TGTGCCACAAGCCGCGGGCCGAATCAGCCCCAGCATTTT. The chain has TRBV15 and TRBJ1-5, with unresolved D. The CDR3 contains 13 residues. Germline values: CDR1 LNHNV, CDR2 YYDKDF (reference sequence). V was cut by 9 bases and J by 4 bases, with 13 bases left in between.

The rearrangement joins TRBV5-1 to TRBJ2-3; 12 bases are shared with TRBD2. CDR1 and CDR2 from the germline V gene are SGHRS and YFSETQ. V dropped 1 base and J dropped 0; count of bases not matched to a gene: 0. The CDR3 spans 16 residues. As DNA, the CDR3 is TGCGCCAGCAGCTTGACTAGCGGGGGGAGCACAGATACGCAGTATTTT. As protein: CASSLTSGGSTDTQYF.

The chain combines TRBV15 with TRBJ1-1; no definite D call. Trimming took 1 base from V and 1 from J, leaving 7 bases between them. CDR1 is LNHNV and CDR2 is YYDKDF in the germline V gene (reference sequence). The length of the CDR3 is 14 residues. The CDR3 spells CATSRGGWNTEAFF. The CDR3 DNA reads as TGTGCCACCAGCAGAGGAGGTTGGAACACTGAAGCTTTCTTT.

The rearrangement joins TRBV11-3 to TRBJ2-1; maybe TRBD2 (5 bases). CDR3 length: 15 amino acids. Germline assignment: CDR1 SGHNT and CDR2 YENEEA. V lost 2 bases to trimming and J lost 5 bases, with 13 bases between them. CDR3: CASSLSQRGNNEQFF. In DNA form, the CDR3 reads TGTGCCAGCAGCTTAAGTCAACGGGGTAACAATGAGCAGTTCTTC.

The chain is built from TRBV19 and TRBJ1-5; D is unresolved. This CDR3 region has 15 residues. Looked up from germline, CDR1 is LNHDA and CDR2 is SQIVND (reference sequence). The V and J ends lost 4 bases and 3 bases respectively, with 13 bases between them. The CDR3 loop reads CASSTSSSINQPQHF. CDR3 coding DNA: TGTGCCAGTAGTACCTCCTCGAGTATCAATCAGCCCCAGCATTTT.

The chain is built from TRBV6-1 and TRBJ2-7, with 8 bases aligning to TRBD1. This CDR3 region has 12 residues. J gave up 6 bases and V 4 bases, and 2 bases lay outside the gene matches. The V gene's germline CDR1 is MNHNS and CDR2 SASEGT. The CDR3 loop reads CASSATGVEQYF. Written as DNA, the CDR3 is TGTGCCAGCAGTGCGACAGGGGTCGAGCAGTACTTC.

This clone was counted between two and nine times. The chain uses TRBV5-4 and TRBJ2-3, with 13 bases lining up with TRBD2. CDR1 is SGHNT, CDR2 YYREEE, per germline (reference sequence). The junction had 7 bases not matched to a gene; V was cut back by 3 bases and J by 0 bases. The CDR3 is 18 amino acids. The CDR3 is CASSSTSGGVLSTDTQYF. CDR3 DNA sequence: TGTGCCAGCAGCTCAACTAGCGGGGGGGTTCTTAGCACAGATACGCAGTATTTT.

This clone occurred once. This sequence joins TRBV29-1 and TRBJ1-4, with TRBD1 as a possible D gene (5 bases). The CDR3 spans 15 residues. In germline, CDR1 is SQVTM, CDR2 ANQGSEA. V gave up 5 bases and J gave up 2 bases, with 15 bases separating them. The CDR3 region is CSVRGALGTNEKLFF. In nucleotides, the CDR3 is TGCAGCGTTCGTGGGGCCCTCGGGACTAATGAAAAACTGTTTTTT.

The chain combines TRBV11-2 with TRBJ2-7, with 7 bases fitting TRBD2. Per the germline V gene, CDR1 is SGHAT and CDR2 is FQNNGV. There are 14 residues in the CDR3. J gave up 7 bases and V 5 bases, and 11 bases lay outside the gene matches. The CDR3 loop reads CASSPRWGGGEQYF. CDR3 nucleotides: TGTGCCAGCAGCCCCCGCTGGGGCGGGGGTGAGCAGTACTTC.

The genes are TRBV27 and TRBJ2-7; D might be TRBD1 (5 bases). Trimming took 5 bases from V and 2 from J, leaving 10 bases between them. The CDR3 consists of 13 residues. Germline V gene lookup returns CDR1 MNHEY and CDR2 SMNVEV (reference sequence). The CDR3 bases are TGTGCCAGCAGTCACGGACACACCTACGAGCAGTACTTC. Protein product: CASSHGHTYEQYF.

This clone was detected a few times. V gene TRBV5-1 combines with J gene TRBJ1-2; tentatively, D is TRBD1 (6 bases). Germline assignment: CDR1 SGHRS and CDR2 YFSETQ. Trimming shortened V by 3 bases and J by 4 bases, and 13 bases separated the two germline ends. The CDR3 is 14 amino acids. The CDR3 protein is CASSSNDRFYGYTF. CDR3 sequence (DNA): TGCGCCAGCAGCTCCAACGACAGGTTCTATGGCTACACCTTC.

The rearrangement links TRBV28 to TRBJ2-2; D not certain. The CDR3 is 11 amino acids. V was clipped by 7 bases and J by 5 bases, with 5 bases between them. CDR1 and CDR2 from the germline V gene are MDHEN and SYDVKM. The CDR3 loop reads CASISTGELFF. Written as DNA, the CDR3 is TGTGCCAGCATTTCAACCGGGGAGCTGTTTTTT.

This chain uses TRBV19 with TRBJ1-1, with 12 bases fitting TRBD1. The CDR3 is 17 residues long. CDR1 and CDR2 from the germline V gene are LNHDA and SQIVND (reference sequence). V lost 1 base to trimming and J lost 4 bases; unmatched junction nucleotides: 7. For the CDR3, the DNA is TGTGCCAGTAGTATAGTTGGGACAGGGGGCGCTTCCACTGAAGCTTTCTTT. It specifies CASSIVGTGGASTEAFF. Full variable domain (remainder filled in from reference TRBV19 and TRBJ1-1): DGGITQSPKYLFRKEGQNVTLSCEQNLNHDAMYWYRQDPGQGLRLIYYSQIVNDFQKGDIAEGYSVSREKKESFPLTVTSAQKNPTAFYLCASSIVGTGGASTEAFFGQGTRLTVV.

The chain uses TRBV2 and TRBJ1-6, with D possibly matching TRBD1 (5 bases). This CDR3 comprises 16 residues. In germline, CDR1 is SNHLY, CDR2 FYNNEI. V gave up 4 bases and J gave up 5 bases, with 15 bases separating them. The CDR3 DNA sequence: TGTGCCAGCAGTGTGGGGCCAGGGCGGAATAATTCACCCCTCCACTTT. As protein: CASSVGPGRNNSPLHF.

With respect to this clone: Other DNA sequences in this specimen translate into the identical CDR3. The J gene is TRBJ2-5, the V gene TRBV5-1, with 7 positions matching TRBD1. This CDR3 spans 14 amino acids. Germline V CDR1 and CDR2: SGHRS, YFSETQ. V lost 4 bases and J lost 0; bases outside the gene matches: 3. The CDR3 region is CASSRGQDQETQYF. CDR3 sequence (DNA): TGCGCCAGCAGCCGCGGACAGGACCAAGAGACCCAGTACTTC.

The chain couples TRBV5-1 to TRBJ1-1; possible D gene TRBD1, 5 bases. V was shortened by 3 bases and J by 1 base, with 16 bases between the two germline ends. Germline V lookup: CDR1 SGHRS, CDR2 YFSETQ. CDR3 length equals 16 residues. The CDR3 protein is CASSSGTGGRNTEAFF. CDR3 nucleotides: TGCGCCAGCAGCTCCGGGACTGGGGGTAGGAACACTGAAGCTTTCTTT.

CDR3 loop: CASSPGTGGSEQYF. The CDR3 nucleotides are TGTGCCAGCAGCCCCGGGACAGGGGGAAGCGAGCAGTACTTC. V usage is TRBV5-4 and J usage is TRBJ2-7; TRBD1 matches at 11 bases. Germline V CDR1 and CDR2: SGHNT, YYREEE (reference sequence). After removal of 4 bases from V and 6 bases from J, the junction contained 6 bases not matched to a gene. This CDR3 spans 14 amino acids.

V usage is TRBV7-2 and J usage is TRBJ2-7; TRBD2 matches at 12 bases. The CDR3 has 13 residues. The germline V gene has CDR1 SGHTA and CDR2 FQGNSA. Trimming at V came to 5 bases and at J to 10 bases, leaving 6 bases not matched to a gene. For the CDR3, the DNA is TGTGCCAGCAGCCCGGGGACTAGCGGGCTCCAGTACTTC. Translating gives CASSPGTSGLQYF.

This chain joins TRBV2 and TRBJ2-1; 9 nucleotides agree with TRBD2. The length of the CDR3 is 15 residues. In germline, CDR1 is SNHLY, CDR2 FYNNEI. With 3 bases clipped from V and 9 bases from J, the junction kept 9 bases outside the gene matches. The CDR3, as DNA: TGTGCCAGCAGTGATAGTAGCGGGGGTTCGTTTGAGCAGTTCTTC. Translation gives CASSDSSGGSFEQFF.

Remarks on this clone: This specimen includes other DNA sequences encoding the same CDR3. The chain employs TRBV18 and TRBJ1-1; tentatively, D is TRBD1 (5 bases). The CDR3 has 13 residues. CDR1 is KGHSH and CDR2 is LQKENI in the germline V gene. V was trimmed by 2 bases and J by 1 base, leaving 5 bases between them. CDR3 sequence: CASSPGQNTEAFF. The CDR3 DNA is TGTGCCAGCTCACCAGGACAGAACACTGAAGCTTTCTTT.

The chain combines TRBV7-9 with TRBJ1-1; D gene uncertain. This CDR3 has 14 amino acids. CDR1 and CDR2 from the germline V gene are SEHNR and FQNEAQ (reference sequence). V was trimmed by 0 bases and J by 1 base, leaving 6 bases between them. The CDR3 nucleotides read TGTGCCAGCAGCTTAGCTCGGGGGAACACTGAAGCTTTCTTT. Protein product: CASSLARGNTEAFF.

The genes are TRBV10-3 and TRBJ1-1; 7 bases are shared with TRBD1. The V and J ends lost 9 bases and 1 base, in that order; junction bases with no gene match: 5. CDR1 ENHRY and CDR2 SYGVKD come from the germline V gene. The CDR3 contains 13 residues. The CDR3 region has the DNA TGTGCCATAAAACAGGGGTCGAACACTGAAGCTTTCTTT. Translation: CAIKQGSNTEAFF.

Points on this clone: The junction departs from germline at one end; a sequencing error may be responsible. Other DNA sequences in the same sample also yield this CDR3. The CDR3 sequence is CASSYEGYEQYF. DNA for the CDR3: TGTGCTAGCAGTTACGAGGGCTACGAGCAGTACTTC. The rearrangement uses TRBV6-6 and TRBJ2-7; perhaps TRBD2 as D (5 bases). This CDR3 has 12 residues. Germline V gene sequence: CDR1 MNHNY, CDR2 SVGAGI (reference sequence).

The chain has TRBV2 and TRBJ1-1, with D possibly being TRBD1 (5 bases). V was clipped by 2 bases and J by 7 bases, with 8 bases between them. This CDR3 is 12 amino acids long. CDR1 and CDR2 (germline): SNHLY, FYNNEI. As DNA, the CDR3 is TGTGCCAGCAGTGAACTAGACAGTGAAGCTTTCTTT. Protein product: CASSELDSEAFF.

The chain carries TRBV11-1 and TRBJ2-1; 8 bases map to TRBD1. Trimming took 5 bases from V and 8 from J; bases not matched to a gene: 2. Germline CDR1 is SGHAT and CDR2 is FQDESV (reference sequence). The CDR3 loop spans 12 amino acids. This CDR3 reads CASSKDRDEQFF. The CDR3 DNA reads TGTGCCAGCAGCAAGGACAGGGATGAGCAGTTCTTC. The entire variable domain, with the rest obtained from reference TRBV11-1 and TRBJ2-1, is as follows: EAEVAQSPRYKITEKSQAVAFWCDPISGHATLYWYRQILGQGPELLVQFQDESVVDDSQLPKDRFSAERLKGVDSTLKIQPAELGDSAMYLCASSKDRDEQFFGPGTRLTVL.

The chain couples TRBV12-5 to TRBJ1-1; no clear D. Trimming removed 1 base from V and 1 base from J, with 4 bases in between. Germline loops: CDR1 LGHNT, CDR2 FRNRAP. This CDR3 spans 13 amino acids. CDR3: CASGLGRNTEAFF. CDR3 nucleotide sequence: TGTGCTAGTGGTTTGGGTAGGAACACTGAAGCTTTCTTT.

The chain recombines TRBV5-5 with TRBJ1-1, with D perhaps TRBD1 (5 bases). Germline values: CDR1 SGHKS, CDR2 YYEKEE (reference sequence). The ends were cut back, 4 bases at V and 3 bases at J, with 19 bases in the middle. This CDR3 has 16 residues. The CDR3 DNA sequence: TGTGCCAGCAGCCCCTATTTACGGGGGAGGGACACTGAAGCTTTCTTT. It is translated as CASSPYLRGRDTEAFF.

V usage is TRBV19 and J usage is TRBJ1-6; 10 bases are shared with TRBD1. Germline V CDR1 and CDR2: LNHDA, SQIVND (reference sequence). The CDR3 runs to 13 residues. After removal of 11 bases from V and 13 bases from J, the junction contained 11 bases not matched to a gene. The CDR3 nucleotides are TGTGCCGGCCGCCGGGACAGGGGATCTCCCCTCCACTTT. Its protein product is CAGRRDRGSPLHF.